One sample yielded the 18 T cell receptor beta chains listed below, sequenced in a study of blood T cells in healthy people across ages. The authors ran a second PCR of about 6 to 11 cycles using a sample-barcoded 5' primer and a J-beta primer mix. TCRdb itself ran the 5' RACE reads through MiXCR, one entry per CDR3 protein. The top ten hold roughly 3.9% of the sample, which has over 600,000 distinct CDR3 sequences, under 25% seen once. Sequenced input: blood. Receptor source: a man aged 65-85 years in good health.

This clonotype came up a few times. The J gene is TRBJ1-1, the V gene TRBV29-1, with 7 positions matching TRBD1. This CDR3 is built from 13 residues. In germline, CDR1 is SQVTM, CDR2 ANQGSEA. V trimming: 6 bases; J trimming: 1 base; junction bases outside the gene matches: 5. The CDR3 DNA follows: TGCAGCGTCCTAGGGGGCGGGAACACTGAAGCTTTCTTT. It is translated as CSVLGGGNTEAFF. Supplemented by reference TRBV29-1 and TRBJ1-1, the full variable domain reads SAVISQKPSRDICQRGTSLTIQCQVDSQVTMMFWYRQQPGQSLTLIATANQGSEATYESGFVIDKFPISRPNLTFSTLTVSNMSPEDSSIYLCSVLGGGNTEAFFGQGTRLTVV.

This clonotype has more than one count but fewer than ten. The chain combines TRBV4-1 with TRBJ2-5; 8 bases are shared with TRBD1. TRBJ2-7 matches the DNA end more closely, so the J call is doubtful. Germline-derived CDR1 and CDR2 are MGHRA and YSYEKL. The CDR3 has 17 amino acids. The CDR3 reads CASSQDLRRQGPYEQYF. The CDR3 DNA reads TGCGCCAGCAGCCAAGATCTTCGAAGACAGGGGCCCTACGAGCAGTACTTC.

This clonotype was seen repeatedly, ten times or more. CDR3 DNA: TGTGCCAGCAGTGGTAGGTCCCCCTTGGGGGACGAGCAGTACTTC. This codes for CASSGRSPLGDEQYF. The rearrangement uses TRBV2 and TRBJ2-7; D is possibly TRBD1 or TRBD2 (5 bases each). V dropped 4 bases and J dropped 5 bases, with 18 bases sitting between them. CDR1 and CDR2 from the germline V gene are SNHLY and FYNNEI. This CDR3 contains 15 residues.

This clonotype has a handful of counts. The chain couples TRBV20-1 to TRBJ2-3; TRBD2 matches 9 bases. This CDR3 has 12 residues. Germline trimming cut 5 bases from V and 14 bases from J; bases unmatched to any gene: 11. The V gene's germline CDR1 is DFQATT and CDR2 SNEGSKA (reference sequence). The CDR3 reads CSARREGRGWYF. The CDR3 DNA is TGCAGTGCTCGGCGGGAGGGACGGGGGTGGTATTTT.

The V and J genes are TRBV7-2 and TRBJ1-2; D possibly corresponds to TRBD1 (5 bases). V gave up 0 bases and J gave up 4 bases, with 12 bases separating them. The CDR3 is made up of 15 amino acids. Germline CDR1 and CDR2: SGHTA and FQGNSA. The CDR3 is CASSLARGKAYGYTF. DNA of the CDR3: TGTGCCAGCAGCTTAGCACGGGGGAAAGCCTATGGCTACACCTTC.

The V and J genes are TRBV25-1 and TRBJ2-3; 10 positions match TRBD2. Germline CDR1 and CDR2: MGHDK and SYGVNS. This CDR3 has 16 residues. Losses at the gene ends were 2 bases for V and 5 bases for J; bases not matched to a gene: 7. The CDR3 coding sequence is TGTGCCAGCAGTGAAGGGCTAGCGGGAGTGCTAGATACGCAGTATTTT. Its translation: CASSEGLAGVLDTQYF.

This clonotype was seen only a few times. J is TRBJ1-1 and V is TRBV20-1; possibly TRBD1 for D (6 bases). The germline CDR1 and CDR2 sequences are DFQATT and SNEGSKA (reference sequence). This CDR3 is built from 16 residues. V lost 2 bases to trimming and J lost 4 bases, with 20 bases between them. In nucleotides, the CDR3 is TGCAGTGCTAGAAGTCCGGTAGGGGGTCCTGGCACTGAAGCTTTCTTT. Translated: CSARSPVGGPGTEAFF.

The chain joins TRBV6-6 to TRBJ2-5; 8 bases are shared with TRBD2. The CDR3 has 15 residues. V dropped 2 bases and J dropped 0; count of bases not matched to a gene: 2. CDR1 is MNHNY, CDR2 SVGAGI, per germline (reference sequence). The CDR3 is CASSYILADQETQYF. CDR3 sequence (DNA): TGTGCCAGCAGTTACATACTAGCGGACCAAGAGACCCAGTACTTC.

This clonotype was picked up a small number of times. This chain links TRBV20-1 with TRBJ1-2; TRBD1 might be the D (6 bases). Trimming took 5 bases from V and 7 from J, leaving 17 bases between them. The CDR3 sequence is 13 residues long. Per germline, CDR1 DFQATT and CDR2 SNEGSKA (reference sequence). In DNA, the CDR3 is TGCAGTGCTGTGACGGGACAATTTTCTGGCTACACCTTC. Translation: CSAVTGQFSGYTF.

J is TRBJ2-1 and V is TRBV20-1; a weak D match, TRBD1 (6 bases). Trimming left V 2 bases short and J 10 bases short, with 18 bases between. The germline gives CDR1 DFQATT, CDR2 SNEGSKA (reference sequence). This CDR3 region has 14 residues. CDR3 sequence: CSARTGPAGGEQFF. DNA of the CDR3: TGCAGTGCTAGAACAGGGCCGGCGGGTGGCGAGCAGTTCTTC.

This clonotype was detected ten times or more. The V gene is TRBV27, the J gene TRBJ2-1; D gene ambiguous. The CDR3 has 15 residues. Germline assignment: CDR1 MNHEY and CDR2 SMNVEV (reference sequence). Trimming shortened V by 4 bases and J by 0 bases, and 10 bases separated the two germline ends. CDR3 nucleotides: TGTGCCAGCAGTTGGGCCGGTAGCTCCTACAATGAGCAGTTCTTC. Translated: CASSWAGSSYNEQFF.

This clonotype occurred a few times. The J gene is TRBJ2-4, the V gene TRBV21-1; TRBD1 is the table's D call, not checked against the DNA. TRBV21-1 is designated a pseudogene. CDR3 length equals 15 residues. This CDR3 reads CASSAGQGAKNIQYF. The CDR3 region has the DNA TGTGCCAGCAGCGCGGGACAGGGAGCCAAAAACATTCAGTACTTC.

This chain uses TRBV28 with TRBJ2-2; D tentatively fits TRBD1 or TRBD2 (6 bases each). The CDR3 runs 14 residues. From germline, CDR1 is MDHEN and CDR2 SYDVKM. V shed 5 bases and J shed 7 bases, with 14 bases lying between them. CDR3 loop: CASSRLEGDGELFF. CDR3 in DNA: TGTGCCAGCAGTCGGTTGGAGGGGGACGGGGAGCTGTTTTTT.

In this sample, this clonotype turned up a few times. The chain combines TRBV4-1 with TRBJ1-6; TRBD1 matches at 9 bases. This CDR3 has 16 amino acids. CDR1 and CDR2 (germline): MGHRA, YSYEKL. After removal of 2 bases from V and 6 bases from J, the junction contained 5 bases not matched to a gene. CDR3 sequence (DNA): TGCGCCAGCAGCCAAACAGGGGGCGGCCCTAATTCACCCCTCCACTTT. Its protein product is CASSQTGGGPNSPLHF.

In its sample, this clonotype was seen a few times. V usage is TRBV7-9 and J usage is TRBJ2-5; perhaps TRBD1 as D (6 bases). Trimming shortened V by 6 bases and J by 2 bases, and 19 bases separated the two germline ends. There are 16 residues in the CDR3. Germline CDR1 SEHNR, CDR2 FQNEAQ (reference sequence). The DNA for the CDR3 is TGTGCCAGCAGTCCACAGGGCCAAACCCCTCAAGAGACCCAGTACTTC. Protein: CASSPQGQTPQETQYF.

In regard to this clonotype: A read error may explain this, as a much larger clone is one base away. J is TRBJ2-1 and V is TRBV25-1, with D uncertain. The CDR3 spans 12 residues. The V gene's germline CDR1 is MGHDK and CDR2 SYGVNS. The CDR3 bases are TGTGCCAGCAGTCTAATTGACAATGGGCAGTTCTTC. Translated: CASSLIDNGQFF.

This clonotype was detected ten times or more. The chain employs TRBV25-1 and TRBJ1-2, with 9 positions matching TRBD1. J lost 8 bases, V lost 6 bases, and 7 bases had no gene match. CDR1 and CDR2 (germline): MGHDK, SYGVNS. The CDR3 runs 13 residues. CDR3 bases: TGTGCCAGCAGGAGCACTGGACAGGGGGGCTACACCTTC. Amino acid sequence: CASRSTGQGGYTF.

The CDR3 DNA reads as TGTGCCACCTTCGAAGGGGACGCTGAAGCTTTCTTT. Its translation is CATFEGDAEAFF. This chain joins TRBV13 and TRBJ1-1, with D perhaps TRBD1 (5 bases). Trimming removed 10 bases at V and 6 bases at J, with 15 bases between. This CDR3 is built from 12 residues. The germline V gene has CDR1 PRHDT and CDR2 FYEKMQ (reference sequence).